The next 8 T cell receptor beta chains were all read from a single sample in a study of blood T cell repertoires in COVID-19. Assay used: immunoSEQ multiplex PCR; TCRdb lists only in-frame clones, some missing. The sample contains a few hundred thousand clones, roughly 84% of which appear only once. The source material was PBMCs or T cells enriched from blood (not recorded which). The receptors shown here come from a woman in her twenties or thirties who had recovered from COVID-19.

V and J are TRBV25-1 and TRBJ1-3; weak D call: TRBD1 (6 bases). The CDR3 has 13 residues. The V end lost 4 bases, the J end lost 8 bases, and 12 bases lay between the germline ends. From germline, CDR1 is MGHDK and CDR2 SYGVNS. CDR3 amino acids: CASSATGRDTIYF. As DNA, the CDR3 is TGTGCCAGCAGTGCTACAGGGAGGGACACCATATATTTT.

This clone was found a few times. CDR3 sequence reads: CASSLSTGATNEKLFF. CDR3 DNA: TGTGCCAGCAGTTTATCAACAGGGGCAACTAATGAAAAACTGTTTTTT. The chain joins TRBV27 to TRBJ1-4, with 7 bases that match TRBD1. Per the germline V gene, CDR1 is MNHEY and CDR2 is SMNVEV (reference sequence). J lost 0 bases, V lost 0 bases, and 1 base had no gene match. The CDR3 covers 16 residues.

The V gene is TRBV5-6, the J gene TRBJ1-4, with D tentatively TRBD1 (6 bases). The CDR3 runs to 14 residues. Trimming shortened V by 4 bases and J by 7 bases, and 14 bases separated the two germline ends. From germline, CDR1 is SGHDT and CDR2 YYEEEE. CDR3: CASSTVGAAEKLFF. CDR3 DNA sequence: TGTGCCAGCAGCACCGTGGGGGCCGCTGAAAAACTGTTTTTT.

This clone was observed once. The chain employs TRBV4-2 and TRBJ1-2; D uncertain. Per germline, CDR1 LGHNA and CDR2 YNFKEQ. The V end lost 1 base, the J end lost 0 bases, and 9 bases lay between the germline ends. The length of the CDR3 is 15 residues. The CDR3 DNA is TGTGCCAGCAGCCAAGCTGGCGGGACTAACTATGGCTACACCTTC. Protein: CASSQAGGTNYGYTF.

The chain recombines TRBV19 with TRBJ1-3, with a possible D match to TRBD1 (6 bases). The V gene lost 3 bases and the J gene lost 4 bases, with 16 bases spanning the gap. The CDR3 is 16 residues long. Germline assignment: CDR1 LNHDA and CDR2 SQIVND (reference sequence). CDR3 bases: TGTGCCAGTAGTATGGTCGGGCAGGGGAACGGAAACACCATATATTTT. Residues: CASSMVGQGNGNTIYF.

J is TRBJ2-1 and V is TRBV7-6; D is unclear. The CDR3 contains 13 residues. The germline gives CDR1 SGHVS, CDR2 FNYEAQ. V was pared by 5 bases and J by 4 bases, with 9 bases between. The CDR3 bases are TGTGCCAGCAGCCCCAGCGTTTACAATGAGCAGTTCTTC. Amino acid sequence: CASSPSVYNEQFF. Full variable domain (rest looked up from reference TRBV7-6 and TRBJ2-1): GAGVSQSPRYKVTKRGQDVALRCDPISGHVSLYWYRQALGQGPEFLTYFNYEAQQDKSGLPNDRFSAERPEGSISTLTIQRTEQRDSAMYRCASSPSVYNEQFFGPGTRLTVL.

The CDR3 bases are TGTGCCAGCAGTTGGACAGGCCAGTGGGAGCCCCAGCATTTT. Translated, it gives CASSWTGQWEPQHF. The chain has TRBV6-1 and TRBJ1-5; 7 bases are a match to TRBD1. This CDR3 is built from 14 residues. V trimming: 5 bases; J trimming: 8 bases; junction bases outside the gene matches: 9. Germline CDR1 reads MNHNS; CDR2 reads SASEGT.

The chain carries TRBV5-6 and TRBJ2-7; D possibly corresponds to TRBD1 (5 bases). The CDR3 extends over 13 amino acids. Per germline, CDR1 SGHDT and CDR2 YYEEEE. The germline V and J ends were trimmed by 6 bases and 2 bases, with 12 bases remaining between them. The CDR3 loop reads CASNEQVAYEQYF. Written as DNA, the CDR3 is TGTGCCAGCAACGAACAGGTCGCCTACGAGCAGTACTTC.